This passage covers 4 T cell receptor beta chains from one sample sequenced in a study of T cell repertoires in cytomegalovirus infection. TCRdb ran MiXCR on the reads and lists one entry per CDR3 protein. The repertoire includes more than 650,000 distinct CDR3 sequences, roughly 36% of them detected once, and roughly 2.8% sits in the top ten. The material sequenced was PBMCs. These receptors came from a human donor in good health (CMV status not recorded). Some clones in this sample may be carry-over from other donors' samples.

About this clonotype itself: One junction end disagrees with the germline gene, perhaps due to a read error. The rearrangement uses TRBV7-8 and TRBJ2-5; D may be TRBD1 (6 bases). The CDR3 spans 14 residues. Germline CDR1 SGHVS, CDR2 FQNEAQ. Written as DNA, the CDR3 is TGTGCCAGCAGCGACACAGGGTACCAAAAGACCCAGTACTTC. Its translation: CASSDTGYQKTQYF.

This chain joins TRBV29-1 and TRBJ2-3; perhaps TRBD2 as D (6 bases). The CDR3 has 14 residues. Trimming removed 0 bases from V and 3 bases from J, with 10 bases in between. Per germline, CDR1 SQVTM and CDR2 ANQGSEA. This CDR3 is CSVEDAGKTDTQYF. DNA for the CDR3: TGCAGCGTTGAAGATGCGGGGAAAACAGATACGCAGTATTTT.

The chain joins TRBV5-5 to TRBJ2-7, with a possible D match to TRBD1 (5 bases). V was trimmed by 0 bases and J by 6 bases, leaving 10 bases between them. The germline V gene encodes CDR1 SGHKS and CDR2 YYEKEE (reference sequence). This CDR3 is built from 13 residues. CDR3 region: CASSLVYGAEQYF. The CDR3 DNA is TGTGCCAGCAGCTTGGTTTATGGGGCCGAGCAGTACTTC.

This clonotype was seen a single time. Compared with germline, one end of the junction differs, possibly owing to a read error. This chain links TRBV27 with TRBJ2-3; D not resolved. CDR3 length: 14 residues. Germline V gene sequence: CDR1 MNHEY, CDR2 SMNVEV (reference sequence). The CDR3 coding sequence is TGTGCCAGCAGTTTAGGGCGGAGCACAGATACGCCGTATTTT. Protein: CASSLGRSTDTPYF.